A single sample gave rise to the 2 T cell receptor beta chains below, sequenced in a study of T cell responses to AZD1222 COVID-19 vaccine. Repertoires were generated with immunoSEQ multiplex PCR, while TCRdb's copy carries only in-frame clones and drops some. The sample has approximately 28,000 clones, about nine tenths seen once. The sample here was peripheral blood, taken 28 days after the second AZD1222 dose. Receptors were obtained from an adult who received the AZD1222 COVID-19 vaccine.

The rearrangement uses TRBV10-2 and TRBJ1-3; 8 nucleotides agree with TRBD1. Germline CDR1 is WSHSY and CDR2 is SAAADI. The CDR3 is 14 residues long. Trimming removed 6 bases from V and 4 bases from J; junction bases left unmatched: 5. In DNA, the CDR3 is TGCGCCAGCAGGGCGACAGGGGTCGGAAACACCATATATTTT. Encoded protein: CASRATGVGNTIYF.

This sequence joins TRBV4-3 and TRBJ2-2; D may be TRBD2 (6 bases). The CDR3 runs 15 residues. Germline V gene sequence: CDR1 LGHNA, CDR2 YSLEER. The V end was cut by 3 bases, the J end by 6 bases, with 14 bases between. The CDR3 here is CASSHAGRLAGELFF. CDR3 bases: TGCGCCAGCAGCCATGCCGGGAGACTAGCCGGGGAGCTGTTTTTT.